This T cell receptor (beta chain) was recovered during a study of blood T cells in healthy people across ages. Findings of the study overall: Naive and antigen-experienced cells could not be conclusively compared, given unsorted PBMCs.

In its sample, this clonotype was seen a few times. Its target is unknown. A sample-barcoded 5' primer and a J-beta primer mix were used in a second PCR of roughly 7 to 11 cycles. From the 5' RACE reads, TCRdb called clonotypes with MiXCR, one entry per CDR3 protein. The repertoire holds about 1.4 million distinct CDR3 sequences, with approximately 59% as singletons. Russia was home to the donors, healthy Caucasian individuals aged roughly 6 to 90. Per sample, no less than 5.5 micrograms of total RNA were extracted. Germline V gene lookup returns CDR1 MGHRA and CDR2 YSYEKL. The CDR3 runs to 15 residues. The V and J ends lost 1 base and 2 bases respectively, with 12 bases between them.

This clonotype was obtained from a man younger than 35 in good health. Source material: blood. The J gene is TRBJ2-7, the V gene TRBV4-1; D is ambiguous. Written as DNA, the CDR3 is TGCGCCAGCAGCCAAGGCCGAAGCCCAACCTACGAGCAGTACTTC. Residues: CASSQGRSPTYEQYF.